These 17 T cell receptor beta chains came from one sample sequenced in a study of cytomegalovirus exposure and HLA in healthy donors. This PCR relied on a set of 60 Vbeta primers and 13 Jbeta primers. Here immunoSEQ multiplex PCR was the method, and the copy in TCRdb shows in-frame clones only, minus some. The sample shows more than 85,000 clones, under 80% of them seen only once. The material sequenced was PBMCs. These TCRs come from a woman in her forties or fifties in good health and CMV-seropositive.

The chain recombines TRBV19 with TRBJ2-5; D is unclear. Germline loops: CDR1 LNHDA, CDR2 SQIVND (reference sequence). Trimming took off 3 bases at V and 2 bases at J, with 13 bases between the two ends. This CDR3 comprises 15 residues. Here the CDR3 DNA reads TGTGCCAGTAGTATCCCGGCGGTGTCGCAAGAGACCCAGTACTTC. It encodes CASSIPAVSQETQYF.

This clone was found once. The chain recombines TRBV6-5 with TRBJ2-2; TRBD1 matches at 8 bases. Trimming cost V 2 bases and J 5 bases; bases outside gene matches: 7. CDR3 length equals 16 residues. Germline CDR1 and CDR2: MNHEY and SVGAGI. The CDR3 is CASSYVGTGDTGELFF. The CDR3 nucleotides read TGTGCCAGCAGTTACGTCGGGACAGGCGATACCGGGGAGCTGTTTTTT.

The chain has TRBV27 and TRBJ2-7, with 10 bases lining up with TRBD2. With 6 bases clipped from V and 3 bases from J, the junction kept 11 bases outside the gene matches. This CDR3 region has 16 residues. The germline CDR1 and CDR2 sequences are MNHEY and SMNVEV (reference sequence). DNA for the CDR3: TGTGCCAGCAGCCCACGCCTGGCTAGCGGGAGCTACGAGCAGTACTTC. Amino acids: CASSPRLASGSYEQYF.

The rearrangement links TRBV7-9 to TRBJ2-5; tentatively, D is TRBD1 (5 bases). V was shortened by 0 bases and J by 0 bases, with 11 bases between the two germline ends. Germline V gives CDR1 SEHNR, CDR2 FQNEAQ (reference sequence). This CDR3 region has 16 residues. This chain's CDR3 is CASSLAARAYQETQYF. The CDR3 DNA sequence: TGTGCCAGCAGCTTAGCGGCCAGGGCCTACCAAGAGACCCAGTACTTC. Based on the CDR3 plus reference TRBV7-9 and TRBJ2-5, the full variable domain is DTGVSQNPRHKITKRGQNVTFRCDPISEHNRLYWYRQTLGQGPEFLTYFQNEAQLEKSRLLSDRFSAERPKGSFSTLEIQRTEQGDSAMYLCASSLAARAYQETQYFGPGTRLLVL.

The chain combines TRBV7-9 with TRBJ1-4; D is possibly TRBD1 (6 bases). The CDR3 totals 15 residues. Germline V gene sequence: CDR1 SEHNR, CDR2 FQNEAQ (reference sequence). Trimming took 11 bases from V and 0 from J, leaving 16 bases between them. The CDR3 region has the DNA TGTGCCTCCGGCGGCAGGGGTTCAACTAATGAAAAACTGTTTTTT. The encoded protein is CASGGRGSTNEKLFF.

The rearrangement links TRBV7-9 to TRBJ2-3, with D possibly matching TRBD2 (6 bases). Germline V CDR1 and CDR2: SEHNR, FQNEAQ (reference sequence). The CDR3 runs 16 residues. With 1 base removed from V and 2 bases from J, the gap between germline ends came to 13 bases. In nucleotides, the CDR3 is TGTGCCAGCAGCTTAGAAGGGACTTCCGACACAGATACGCAGTATTTT. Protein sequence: CASSLEGTSDTDTQYF.

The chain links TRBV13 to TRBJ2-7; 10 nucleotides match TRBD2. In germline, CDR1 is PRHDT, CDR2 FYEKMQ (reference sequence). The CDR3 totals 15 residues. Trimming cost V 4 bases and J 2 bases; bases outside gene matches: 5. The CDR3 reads CASSSRTSGAYEQYF. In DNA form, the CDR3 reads TGTGCCAGCAGCTCCAGGACTAGCGGAGCCTACGAGCAGTACTTC.

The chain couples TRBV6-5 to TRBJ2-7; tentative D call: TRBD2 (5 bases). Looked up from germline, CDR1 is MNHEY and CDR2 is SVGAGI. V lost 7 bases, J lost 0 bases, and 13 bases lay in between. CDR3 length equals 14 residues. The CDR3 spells CASTSLGNSYEQYF. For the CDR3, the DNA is TGTGCCAGCACCTCACTCGGGAACTCCTACGAGCAGTACTTC.

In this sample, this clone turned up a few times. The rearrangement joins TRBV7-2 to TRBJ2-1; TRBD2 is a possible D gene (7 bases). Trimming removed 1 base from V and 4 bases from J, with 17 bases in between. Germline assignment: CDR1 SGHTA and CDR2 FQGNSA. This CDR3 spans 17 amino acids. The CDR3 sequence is CASSLESGAGAYNEQFF. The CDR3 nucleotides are TGTGCCAGCAGCTTAGAATCCGGGGCGGGGGCTTACAATGAGCAGTTCTTC.

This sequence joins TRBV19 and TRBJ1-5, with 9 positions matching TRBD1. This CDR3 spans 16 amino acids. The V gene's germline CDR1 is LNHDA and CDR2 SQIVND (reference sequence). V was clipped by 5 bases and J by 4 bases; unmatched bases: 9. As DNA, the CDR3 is TGTGCCAGTAGTGGGGGGGGACAGGGCATAAATCAGCCCCAGCATTTT. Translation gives CASSGGGQGINQPQHF.

The CDR3: CASSYLAGAGTYEQYF. The CDR3 coding sequence is TGTGCCAGCAGCTACCTAGCGGGAGCAGGAACCTACGAGCAGTACTTC. V usage is TRBV7-2 and J usage is TRBJ2-7, with TRBD2 identical over 10 bases. The J segment lost 2 bases and the V segment lost 4 bases, leaving 8 bases of the junction unmatched. There are 16 residues in the CDR3. Germline values: CDR1 SGHTA, CDR2 FQGNSA. The full variable domain, in which reference TRBV7-2 and TRBJ2-7 provide the parts outside the CDR3, is GAGVSQSPSNKVTEKGKDVELRCDPISGHTALYWYRQSLGQGLEFLIYFQGNSAPDKSGLPSDRFSAERTGGSVSTLTIQRTQQEDSAVYLCASSYLAGAGTYEQYFGPGTRLTVT.

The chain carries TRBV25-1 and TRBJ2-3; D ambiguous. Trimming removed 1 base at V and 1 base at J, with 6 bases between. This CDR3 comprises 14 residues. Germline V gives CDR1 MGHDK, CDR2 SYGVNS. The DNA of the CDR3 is TGTGCCAGCAGTGAATGGGCAGGCACAGATACGCAGTATTTT. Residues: CASSEWAGTDTQYF.

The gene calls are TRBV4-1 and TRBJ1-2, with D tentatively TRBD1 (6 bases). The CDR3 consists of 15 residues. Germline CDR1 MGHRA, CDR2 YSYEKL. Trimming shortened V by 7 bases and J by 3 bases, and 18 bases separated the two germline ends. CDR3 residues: CASTLGDTGDYGYTF. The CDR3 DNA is TGCGCCAGCACCCTAGGGGACACCGGGGACTATGGCTACACCTTC.

This CDR3 reads CASSSYDPGGYYGYTF. CDR3 nucleotides: TGTGCCAGCAGCTCCTACGACCCGGGCGGGTACTATGGCTACACCTTC. V gene TRBV7-9 combines with J gene TRBJ1-2, with D unresolved. Trimming took off 4 bases at V and 3 bases at J, with 18 bases between the two ends. This CDR3 has 16 amino acids. The germline V gene encodes CDR1 SEHNR and CDR2 FQNEAQ (reference sequence).

The CDR3 coding sequence is TGTGCCAGCAGCCTAAGGGACAGTCCTCCTGGAAACACCATATATTTT. As protein: CASSLRDSPPGNTIYF. This chain links TRBV7-8 with TRBJ1-3; 7 positions match TRBD1. The CDR3 is made up of 16 amino acids. J gave up 2 bases and V 5 bases, and 9 bases lay outside the gene matches. The germline CDR1 and CDR2 sequences are SGHVS and FQNEAQ.

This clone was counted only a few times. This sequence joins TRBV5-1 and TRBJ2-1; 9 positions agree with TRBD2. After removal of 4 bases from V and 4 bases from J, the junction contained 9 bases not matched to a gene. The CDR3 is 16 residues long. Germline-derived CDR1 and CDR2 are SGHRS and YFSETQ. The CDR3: CASSLLTSGTYNEQFF. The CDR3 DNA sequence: TGCGCCAGCAGCCTCCTGACTAGCGGTACTTACAATGAGCAGTTCTTC.

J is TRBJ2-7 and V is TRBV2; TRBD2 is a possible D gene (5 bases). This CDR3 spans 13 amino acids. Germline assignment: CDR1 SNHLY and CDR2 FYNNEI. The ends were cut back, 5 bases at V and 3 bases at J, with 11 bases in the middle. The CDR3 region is CASSRTRDYEQYF. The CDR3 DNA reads TGTGCCAGCAGTCGGACTCGGGACTACGAGCAGTACTTC.